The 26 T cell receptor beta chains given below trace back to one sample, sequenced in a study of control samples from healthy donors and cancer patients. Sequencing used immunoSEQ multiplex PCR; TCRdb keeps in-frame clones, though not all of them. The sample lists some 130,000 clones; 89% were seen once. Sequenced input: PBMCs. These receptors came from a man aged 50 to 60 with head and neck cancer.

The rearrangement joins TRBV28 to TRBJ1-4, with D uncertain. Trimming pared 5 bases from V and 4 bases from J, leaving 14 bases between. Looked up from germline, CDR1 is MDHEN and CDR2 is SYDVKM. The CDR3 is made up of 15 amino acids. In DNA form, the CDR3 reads TGTGCCAGCAGTAGAGGACGGTTTTATAATGAAAAACTGTTTTTT. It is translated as CASSRGRFYNEKLFF.

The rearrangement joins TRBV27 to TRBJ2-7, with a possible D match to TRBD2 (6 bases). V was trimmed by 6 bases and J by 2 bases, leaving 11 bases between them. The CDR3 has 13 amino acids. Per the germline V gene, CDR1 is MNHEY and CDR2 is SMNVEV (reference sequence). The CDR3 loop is CASRLAPTYEQYF. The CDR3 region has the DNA TGTGCCAGCAGACTAGCTCCCACCTACGAGCAGTACTTC.

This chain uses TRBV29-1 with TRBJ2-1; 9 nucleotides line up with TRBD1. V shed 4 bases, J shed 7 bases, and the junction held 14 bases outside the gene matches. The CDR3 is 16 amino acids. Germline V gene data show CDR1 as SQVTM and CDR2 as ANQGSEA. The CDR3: CSVAGSRDRDANEQFF. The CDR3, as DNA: TGCAGCGTTGCGGGGAGCCGGGACAGGGACGCGAATGAGCAGTTCTTC.

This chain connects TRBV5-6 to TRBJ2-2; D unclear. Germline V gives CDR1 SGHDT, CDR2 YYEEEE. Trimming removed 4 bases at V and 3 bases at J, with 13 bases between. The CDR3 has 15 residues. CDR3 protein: CASSRFTGDTGELFF. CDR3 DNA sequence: TGTGCCAGCAGCCGTTTCACGGGCGACACCGGGGAGCTGTTTTTT.

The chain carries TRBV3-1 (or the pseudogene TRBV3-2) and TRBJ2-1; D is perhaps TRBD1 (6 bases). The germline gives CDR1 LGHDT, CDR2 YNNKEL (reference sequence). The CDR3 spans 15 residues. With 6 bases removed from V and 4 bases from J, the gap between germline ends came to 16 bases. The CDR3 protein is CASRDTGPRYNEQFF. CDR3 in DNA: TGTGCCAGCAGGGATACAGGGCCCCGTTACAATGAGCAGTTCTTC.

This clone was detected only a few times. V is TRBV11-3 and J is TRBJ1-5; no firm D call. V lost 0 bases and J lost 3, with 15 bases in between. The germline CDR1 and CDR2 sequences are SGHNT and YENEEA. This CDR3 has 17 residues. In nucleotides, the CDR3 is TGTGCCAGCAGCTTAGATCCCCCGGGCCTGATCAATCAGCCCCAGCATTTT. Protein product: CASSLDPPGLINQPQHF.

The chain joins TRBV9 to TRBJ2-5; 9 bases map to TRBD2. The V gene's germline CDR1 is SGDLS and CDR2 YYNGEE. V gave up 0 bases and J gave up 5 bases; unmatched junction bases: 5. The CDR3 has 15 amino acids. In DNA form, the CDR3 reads TGTGCCAGCAGCGTAGCGGCTAGCGGGATTGAGACCCAGTACTTC. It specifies CASSVAASGIETQYF.

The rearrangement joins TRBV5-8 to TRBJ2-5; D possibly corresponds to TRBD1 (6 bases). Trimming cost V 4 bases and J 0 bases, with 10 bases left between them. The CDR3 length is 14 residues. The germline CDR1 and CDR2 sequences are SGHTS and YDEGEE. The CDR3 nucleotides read TGTGCCAGCAGCCCATGGGACAACCAAGAGACCCAGTACTTC. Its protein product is CASSPWDNQETQYF. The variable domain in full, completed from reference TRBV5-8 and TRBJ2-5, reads EAGVTQSPTHLIKTRGQQATLRCSPISGHTSVYWYQQALGLGLQFLLWYDEGEERNRGNFPPRFSGRQFPNYSSELNVNALELEDSALYLCASSPWDNQETQYFGPGTRLLVL.

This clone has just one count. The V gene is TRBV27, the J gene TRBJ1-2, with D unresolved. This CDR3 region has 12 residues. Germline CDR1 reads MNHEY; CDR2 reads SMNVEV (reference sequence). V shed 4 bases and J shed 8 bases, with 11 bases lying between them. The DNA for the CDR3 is TGTGCCAGCAGTTCGGGAAGGGAGGGCTACACCTTC. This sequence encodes CASSSGREGYTF.

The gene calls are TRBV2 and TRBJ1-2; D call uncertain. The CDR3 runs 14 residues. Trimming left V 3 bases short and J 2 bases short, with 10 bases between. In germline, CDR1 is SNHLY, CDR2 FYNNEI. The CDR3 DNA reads TGTGCCAGCAGTGACCTTGGGCAGAACTATGGCTACACCTTC. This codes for CASSDLGQNYGYTF.

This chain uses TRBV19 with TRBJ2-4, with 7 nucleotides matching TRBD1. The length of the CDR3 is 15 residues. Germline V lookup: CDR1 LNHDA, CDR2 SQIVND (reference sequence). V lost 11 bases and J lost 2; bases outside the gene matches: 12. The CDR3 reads CAGGTGVASKNIQYF. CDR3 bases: TGTGCCGGTGGCACAGGGGTTGCGTCCAAAAACATTCAGTACTTC.

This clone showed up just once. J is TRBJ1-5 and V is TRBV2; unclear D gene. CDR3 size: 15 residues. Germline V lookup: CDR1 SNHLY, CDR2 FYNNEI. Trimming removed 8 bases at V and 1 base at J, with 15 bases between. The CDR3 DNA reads TGTGCCAGCGCGAACATCCCCGGGAGCAATCAGCCCCAGCATTTT. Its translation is CASANIPGSNQPQHF.

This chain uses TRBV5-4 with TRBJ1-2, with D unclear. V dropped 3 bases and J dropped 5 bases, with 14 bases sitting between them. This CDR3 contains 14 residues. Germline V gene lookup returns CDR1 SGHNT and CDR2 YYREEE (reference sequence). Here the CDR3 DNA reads TGTGCCAGCAGCTCGCCCGAAGAGAGTTATGGCTACACCTTC. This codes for CASSSPEESYGYTF.

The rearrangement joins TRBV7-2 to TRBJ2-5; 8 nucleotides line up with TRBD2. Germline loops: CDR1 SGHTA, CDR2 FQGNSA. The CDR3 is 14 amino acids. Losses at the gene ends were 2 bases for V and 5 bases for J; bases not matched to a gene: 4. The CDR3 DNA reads TGTGCCAGCAGCTTATTAGCGGGGAGGGAGACCCAGTACTTC. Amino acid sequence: CASSLLAGRETQYF.

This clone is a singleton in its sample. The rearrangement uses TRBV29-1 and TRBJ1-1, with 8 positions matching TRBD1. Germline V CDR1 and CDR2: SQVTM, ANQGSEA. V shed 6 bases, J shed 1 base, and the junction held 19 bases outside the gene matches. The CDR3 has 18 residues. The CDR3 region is CSVLLSGGQESPNTEAFF. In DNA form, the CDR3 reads TGCAGCGTCCTACTGAGCGGGGGACAGGAATCCCCGAACACTGAAGCTTTCTTT.

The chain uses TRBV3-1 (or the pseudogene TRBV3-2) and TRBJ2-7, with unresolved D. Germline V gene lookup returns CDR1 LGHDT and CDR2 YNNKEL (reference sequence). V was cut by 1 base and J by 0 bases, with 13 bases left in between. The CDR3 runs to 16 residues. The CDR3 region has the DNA TGTGCCAGCAGCCAAGGCCTGGACCTACTCTCCTACGAGCAGTACTTC. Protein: CASSQGLDLLSYEQYF.

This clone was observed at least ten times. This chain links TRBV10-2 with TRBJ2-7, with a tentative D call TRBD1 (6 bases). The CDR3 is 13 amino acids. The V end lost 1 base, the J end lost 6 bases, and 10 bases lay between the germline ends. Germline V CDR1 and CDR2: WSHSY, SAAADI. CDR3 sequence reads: CASSEWTASEQYF. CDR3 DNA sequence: TGCGCCAGCAGTGAGTGGACAGCAAGCGAGCAGTACTTC.

The CDR3, as DNA: TGTGCCAGCAGCACGAGACAGGGGGTTGGTGAAAAACTGTTTTTT. It specifies CASSTRQGVGEKLFF. V and J are TRBV7-9 and TRBJ1-4; 9 nucleotides line up with TRBD1. The junction had 8 bases not matched to a gene; V was cut back by 5 bases and J by 7 bases. This CDR3 is 15 amino acids long. Germline V gene lookup returns CDR1 SEHNR and CDR2 FQNEAQ (reference sequence).

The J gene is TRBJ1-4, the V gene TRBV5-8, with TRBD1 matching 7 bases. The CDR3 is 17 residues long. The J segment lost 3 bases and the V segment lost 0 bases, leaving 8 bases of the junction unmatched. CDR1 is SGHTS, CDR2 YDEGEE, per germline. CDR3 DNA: TGTGCCAGCAGCTTGGGACAGGGTAGAAGTCCTAATGAAAAACTGTTTTTT. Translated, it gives CASSLGQGRSPNEKLFF.

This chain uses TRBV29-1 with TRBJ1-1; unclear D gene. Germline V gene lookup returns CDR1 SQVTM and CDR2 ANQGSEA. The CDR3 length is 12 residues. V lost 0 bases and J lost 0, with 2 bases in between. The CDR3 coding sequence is TGCAGCGTTGAAGACCTGAACACTGAAGCTTTCTTT. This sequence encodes CSVEDLNTEAFF.

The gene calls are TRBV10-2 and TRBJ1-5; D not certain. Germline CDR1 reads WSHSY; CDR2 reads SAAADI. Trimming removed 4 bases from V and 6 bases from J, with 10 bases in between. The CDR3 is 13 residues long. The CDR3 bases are TGCGCCAGCAGTGGAACTCCAGCTCAGCCCCAGCATTTT. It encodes CASSGTPAQPQHF.

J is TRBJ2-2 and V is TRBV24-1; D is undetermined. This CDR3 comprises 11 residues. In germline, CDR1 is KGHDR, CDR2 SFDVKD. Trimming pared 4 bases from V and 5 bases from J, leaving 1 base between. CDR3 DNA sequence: TGTGCCACCAGTGAGACCGGGGAGCTGTTTTTT. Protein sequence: CATSETGELFF.

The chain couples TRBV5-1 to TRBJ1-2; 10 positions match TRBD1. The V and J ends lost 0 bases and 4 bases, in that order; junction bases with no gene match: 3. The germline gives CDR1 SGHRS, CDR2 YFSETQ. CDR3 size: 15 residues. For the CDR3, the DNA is TGCGCCAGCAGCTTGGGGGACAGGGGAAGCTATGGCTACACCTTC. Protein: CASSLGDRGSYGYTF.

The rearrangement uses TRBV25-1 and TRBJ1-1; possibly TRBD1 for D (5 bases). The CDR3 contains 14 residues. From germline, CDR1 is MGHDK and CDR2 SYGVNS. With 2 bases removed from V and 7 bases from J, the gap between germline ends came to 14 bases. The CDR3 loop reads CASSEPGTRGEAFF. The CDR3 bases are TGTGCCAGCAGTGAACCCGGGACGCGAGGTGAAGCTTTCTTT.

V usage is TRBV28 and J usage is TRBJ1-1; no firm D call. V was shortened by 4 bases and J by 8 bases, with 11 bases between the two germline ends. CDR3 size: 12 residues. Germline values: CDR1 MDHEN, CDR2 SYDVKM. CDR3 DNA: TGTGCCAGCAGTTGGGCGGCCCGGGAAGCTTTCTTT. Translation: CASSWAAREAFF. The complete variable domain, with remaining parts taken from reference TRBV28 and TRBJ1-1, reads DVKVTQSSRYLVKRTGEKVFLECVQDMDHENMFWYRQDPGLGLRLIYFSYDVKMKEKGDIPEGYSVSREKKERFSLILESASTNQTSMYLCASSWAAREAFFGQGTRLTVV.

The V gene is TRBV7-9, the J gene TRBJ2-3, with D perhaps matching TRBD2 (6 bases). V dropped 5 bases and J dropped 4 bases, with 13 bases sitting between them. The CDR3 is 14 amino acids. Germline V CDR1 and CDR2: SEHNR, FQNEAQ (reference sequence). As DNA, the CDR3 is TGTGCCAGCAGCACGGAGGGTCAGGCAGATACGCAGTATTTT. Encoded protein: CASSTEGQADTQYF.